This T cell receptor (beta chain) comes out of a study of cytomegalovirus exposure and HLA in healthy donors. General observations from the study: Altogether, 150 or so TCR beta chains were recorded as cytomegalovirus-associated. Accurate predictions that matched the HLA-A and HLA-B alleles of most subjects were reportedly made from TCR beta sequences.

Remarks on this clone: Antigen: not known.

The CDR3 extends over 12 amino acids. Germline V CDR1 and CDR2: SEHNR, FQNEAQ (reference sequence). With 60 Vbeta and 13 Jbeta primers, the PCR was carried out. Sequenced by immunoSEQ multiplex PCR; TCRdb stores in-frame clones only, minus some. The sample includes under 200,000 clones, around 77% of them seen just once. The rearrangement joins TRBV7-9 to TRBJ2-2; 8 nucleotides match TRBD1. The specimen was PBMCs. The receptor was derived from a man between 60 and 75 years old in good health and CMV-seronegative. The CDR3 coding sequence is TGTTCCGGACGGGACAGGACCGGGGAGCTGTTTTTT. This encodes CSGRDRTGELFF.